The following is a T cell receptor (beta chain) sequence with its context. The antigen remains undetermined. This entry belongs to a study of blood T cells in healthy people across ages. Study findings and constraints: TCR beta diversity per million T cells fell roughly linearly with age.

CDR3 length equals 15 residues. Trimming took 11 bases from V and 6 from J; bases not matched to a gene: 13. Germline CDR1 SNHLY, CDR2 FYNNEI. For the second PCR, which ran for about 7 to 11 cycles, a sample-barcoded 5' primer and a J-beta primer mix were used. Tags on each cDNA molecule came from a template-switch adaptor with 12 random nucleotides. TCRdb redid the calling of the 5' RACE reads with MiXCR, one entry per CDR3 protein. The table has fewer than 1.5 million distinct CDR3 sequences, around 39% seen once; the top ten hold 7.9%. This TCR was recovered from a woman between 18 and 29 years old in good health. The sequencing input was blood. This chain connects TRBV2 to TRBJ2-1; 10 bases are a match to TRBD2. The CDR3 loop reads CAAALSGGASNEQFF. For the CDR3, the DNA is TGTGCCGCCGCCCTGAGCGGGGGGGCTAGCAATGAGCAGTTCTTC.